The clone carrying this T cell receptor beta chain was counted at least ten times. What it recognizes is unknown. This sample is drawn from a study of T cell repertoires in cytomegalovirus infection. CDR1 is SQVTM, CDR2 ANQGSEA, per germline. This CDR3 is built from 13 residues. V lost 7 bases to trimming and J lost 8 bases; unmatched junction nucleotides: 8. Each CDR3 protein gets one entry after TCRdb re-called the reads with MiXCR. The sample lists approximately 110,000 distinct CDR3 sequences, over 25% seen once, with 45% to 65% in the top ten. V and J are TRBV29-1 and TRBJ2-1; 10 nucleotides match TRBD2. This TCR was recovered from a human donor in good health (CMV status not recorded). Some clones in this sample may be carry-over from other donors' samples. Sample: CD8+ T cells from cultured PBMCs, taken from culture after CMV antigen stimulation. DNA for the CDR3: TGCAGCGCTATGGTAACTAGCGGGGATGAGCAGTTCTTC. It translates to CSAMVTSGDEQFF.